These T cell receptor beta chains were read from a single sample in a study of T cells in Graves' hyperthyroidism and ophthalmopathy. TCRdb itself ran the multiplex PCR reads through MiXCR, one entry per CDR3 protein. This table holds around 440,000 distinct CDR3 sequences, approximately 14% found once. What was sequenced was blood. These receptors all come from a woman aged 18 to 35 with Graves' hyperthyroidism. The CDR3 runs from the conserved cysteine through the conserved F or W. A D gene is named only where the DNA matches it firmly. Size is omitted from some rows. Given values are once, few, many or a class for expanded clones.

>TRBV20-1|.|TRBJ1-1|.
CSARVLRSVVFGIDTEAFF
TGCAGTGCGAGAGTATTAAGATCGGTGGTTTTTGGGATAGACACTGAAGCTTTCTTT
>TRBV10-2|.|TRBJ1-4|.
CASSELLGFTRRGEKLFF
TGCGCCAGCAGTGAACTCCTCGGTTTCACGCGGCGTGGGGAAAAACTGTTTTTT
>TRBV28|.|TRBJ2-7|many
CASTPGGGGDEQYF
TGTGCCAGCACTCCAGGGGGGGGCGGCGACGAGCAGTACTTC
>TRBV5-1|TRBD2|TRBJ2-1|many
CASSFTGGSYNEQFF
TGCGCCAGCAGCTTCACGGGAGGTTCCTACAATGAGCAGTTCTTC
>TRBV5-1|.|TRBJ1-3|.
CASSLESGSGNTIYF
TGCGCCAGCAGCTTGGAGTCCGGCTCTGGAAACACCATATATTTT
>TRBV6-1|TRBD1|TRBJ1-6|many
CASNYRGGVDSPLHF
TGTGCCAGCAATTACAGGGGAGGGGTGGATTCACCCCTCCACTTT
>TRBV28|.|TRBJ2-7|many
CASQTSRASYEQYF
TGTGCCAGCCAGACCTCCAGGGCGTCCTACGAGCAGTACTTC
>TRBV7-8|.|TRBJ1-1|many
CASNSGMNTEAFF
TGTGCCAGCAACTCGGGTATGAACACTGAAGCTTTCTTT
>TRBV7-9|.|TRBJ2-5|.
CASSLSHETQYF
TGTGCCAGCAGCTTATCCCATGAGACCCAGTACTTC
>TRBV7-9|.|TRBJ2-3|many
CASSFGQGRRDTQYF
TGTGCCAGCAGCTTCGGCCAGGGGCGTAGAGATACGCAGTATTTT
>TRBV30|TRBD2|TRBJ2-5|.
CAWSGGTAETQYF
TGTGCCTGGAGCGGGGGGACGGCGGAGACCCAGTACTTC
>TRBV5-6|.|TRBJ2-1|.
CASSLAATPYNEQFF
TGTGCCAGCAGCTTGGCCGCGACACCCTACAATGAGCAGTTCTTC
>TRBV27|.|TRBJ2-1|many
CASSLVLDHYNEQFF
TGTGCCAGCAGTTTAGTGCTAGACCACTACAATGAGCAGTTCTTC
>TRBV7-9|.|TRBJ2-3|few
CASSSVQSTDTQYF
TGTGCCAGCAGCTCCGTCCAAAGCACAGATACGCAGTATTTT
>TRBV20-1|TRBD2|TRBJ2-7|many
CSAGGRGRRAYEQYF
TGCAGTGCTGGTGGGAGGGGCAGGCGGGCCTACGAGCAGTACTTC
>TRBV7-9|.|TRBJ1-1|few
CASSGVTNTEAFF
TGTGCCAGCAGCGGGGTAACCAACACTGAAGCTTTCTTT
>TRBV7-2|.|TRBJ2-5|few
CASSYGRGAPQYF
TGTGCCAGCAGTTACGGACGGGGCGCCCCCCAGTACTTC
>TRBV6-1|.|TRBJ2-7|.
CASQGGLGYEQYF
TGTGCCAGCCAGGGTGGTCTTGGGTACGAGCAGTACTTC
>TRBV27|.|TRBJ2-5|.
CASSLSRGRHETQYF
TGTGCCAGCAGTTTATCCCGGGGGCGGCACGAGACCCAGTACTTC